Each of the 2 T cell receptor beta chains below was sequenced from the same sample in a study of blood T cell repertoires in COVID-19. The assay was immunoSEQ multiplex PCR, and TCRdb's table has in-frame clones only and misses some. The sample has some 25,000 clones, 90% to 95% seen once. Sequencing input: peripheral blood. Receptor source: a woman between 50 and 59 years old with active COVID-19.

The chain joins TRBV4-1 to TRBJ2-2; tentatively, D is TRBD1 (5 bases). V was pared by 1 base and J by 6 bases, with 15 bases between. The CDR3 runs 16 residues. Per germline, CDR1 MGHRA and CDR2 YSYEKL. The CDR3 coding sequence is TGCGCCAGCAGCCAAGGGCTCAGGGATCGGGCCGGGGAGCTGTTTTTT. Translated, it gives CASSQGLRDRAGELFF.

The CDR3 DNA reads TGCGCCAGCAGCTTGGAAGGGTGGGGCCCATACGAGCAGTACTTC. Translating gives CASSLEGWGPYEQYF. This chain joins TRBV5-1 and TRBJ2-7; D may be TRBD1 (5 bases). Germline lookup yields CDR1 SGHRS and CDR2 YFSETQ. Trimming shortened V by 0 bases and J by 4 bases, and 14 bases separated the two germline ends. This CDR3 comprises 15 residues.